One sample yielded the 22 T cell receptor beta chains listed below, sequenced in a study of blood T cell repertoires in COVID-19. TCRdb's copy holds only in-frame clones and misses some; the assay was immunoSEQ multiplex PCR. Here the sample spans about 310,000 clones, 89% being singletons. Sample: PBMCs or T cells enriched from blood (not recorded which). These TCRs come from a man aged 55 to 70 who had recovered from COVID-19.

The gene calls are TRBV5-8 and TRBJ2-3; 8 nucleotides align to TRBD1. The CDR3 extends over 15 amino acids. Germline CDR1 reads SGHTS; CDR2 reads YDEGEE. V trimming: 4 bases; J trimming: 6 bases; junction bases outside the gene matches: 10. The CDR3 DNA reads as TGTGCCAGCAGCGGCGGACAGGGTTTCCGGGATACGCAGTATTTT. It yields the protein CASSGGQGFRDTQYF.

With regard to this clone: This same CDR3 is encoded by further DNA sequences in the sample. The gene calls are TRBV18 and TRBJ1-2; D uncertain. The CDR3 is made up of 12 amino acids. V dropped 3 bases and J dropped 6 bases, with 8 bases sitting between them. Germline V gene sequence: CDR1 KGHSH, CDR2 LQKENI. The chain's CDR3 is CASSPDRDGYTF. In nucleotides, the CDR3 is TGTGCCAGCTCACCTGACCGGGATGGCTACACCTTC.

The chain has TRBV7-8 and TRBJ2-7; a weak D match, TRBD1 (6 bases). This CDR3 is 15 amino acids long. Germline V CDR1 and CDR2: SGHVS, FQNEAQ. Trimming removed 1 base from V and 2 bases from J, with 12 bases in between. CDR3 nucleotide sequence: TGTGCCAGCAGCTTAGAAGGGGGTCCCACCTACGAGCAGTACTTC. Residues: CASSLEGGPTYEQYF.

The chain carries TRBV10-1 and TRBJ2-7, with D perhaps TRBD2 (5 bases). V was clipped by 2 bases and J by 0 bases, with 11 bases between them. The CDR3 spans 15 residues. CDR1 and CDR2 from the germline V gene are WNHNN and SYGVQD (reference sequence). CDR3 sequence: CASSEGADFSYEQYF. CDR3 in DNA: TGCGCCAGCAGTGAGGGAGCGGACTTCTCCTACGAGCAGTACTTC.

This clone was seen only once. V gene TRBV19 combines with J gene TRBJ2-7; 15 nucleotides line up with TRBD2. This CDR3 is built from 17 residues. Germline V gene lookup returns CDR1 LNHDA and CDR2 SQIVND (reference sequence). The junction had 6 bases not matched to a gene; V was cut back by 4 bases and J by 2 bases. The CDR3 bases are TGTGCCAGTAGTAGAAAAGGACTAGCGGGAGGGCCCTACGAGCAGTACTTC. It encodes CASSRKGLAGGPYEQYF.

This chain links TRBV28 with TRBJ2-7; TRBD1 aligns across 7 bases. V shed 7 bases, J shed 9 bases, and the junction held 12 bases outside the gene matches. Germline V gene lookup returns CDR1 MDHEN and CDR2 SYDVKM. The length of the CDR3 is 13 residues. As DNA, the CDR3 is TGTGCCAGCACCCTAGGGGGCCCTTTCGGGCAGTACTTC. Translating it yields CASTLGGPFGQYF.

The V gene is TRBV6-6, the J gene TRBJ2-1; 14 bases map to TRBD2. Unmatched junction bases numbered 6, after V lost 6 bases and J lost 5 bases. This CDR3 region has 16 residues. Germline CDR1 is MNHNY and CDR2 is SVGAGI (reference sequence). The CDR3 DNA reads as TGTGCCAGCAGCGCCAGACTAGCGGGAGGGCACAATGAGCAGTTCTTC. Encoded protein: CASSARLAGGHNEQFF.

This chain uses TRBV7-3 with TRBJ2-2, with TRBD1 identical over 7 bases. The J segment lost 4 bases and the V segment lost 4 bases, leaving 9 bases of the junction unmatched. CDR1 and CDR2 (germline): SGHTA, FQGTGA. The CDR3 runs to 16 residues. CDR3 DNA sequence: TGTGCCAGCAGCTGGACGCAGGGGGTTGGCACCGGGGAGCTGTTTTTT. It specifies CASSWTQGVGTGELFF.

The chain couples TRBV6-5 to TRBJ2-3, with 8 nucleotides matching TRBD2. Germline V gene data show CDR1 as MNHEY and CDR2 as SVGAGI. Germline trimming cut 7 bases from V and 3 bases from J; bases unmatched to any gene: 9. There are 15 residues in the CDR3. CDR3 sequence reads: CASTRGSGITDTQYF. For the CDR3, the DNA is TGTGCCAGCACCCGGGGTAGCGGGATTACAGATACGCAGTATTTT.

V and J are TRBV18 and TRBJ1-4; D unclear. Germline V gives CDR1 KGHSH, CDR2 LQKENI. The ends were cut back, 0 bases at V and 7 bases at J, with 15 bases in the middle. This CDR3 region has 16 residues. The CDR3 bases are TGTGCCAGCTCACCACCGACCGGGAGTTACGGTGAAAAACTGTTTTTT. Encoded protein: CASSPPTGSYGEKLFF.

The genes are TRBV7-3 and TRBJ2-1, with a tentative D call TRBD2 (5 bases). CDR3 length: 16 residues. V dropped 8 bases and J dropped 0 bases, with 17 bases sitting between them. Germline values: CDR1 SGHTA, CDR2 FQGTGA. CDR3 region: CASALRASSSYNEQFF. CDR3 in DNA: TGTGCCAGCGCCCTGAGGGCCTCGAGCTCCTACAATGAGCAGTTCTTC.

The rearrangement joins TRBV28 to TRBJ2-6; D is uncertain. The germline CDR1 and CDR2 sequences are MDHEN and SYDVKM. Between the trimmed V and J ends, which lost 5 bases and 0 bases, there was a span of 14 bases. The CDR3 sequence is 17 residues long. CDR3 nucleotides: TGTGCCAGCAGTCGTCTCCCCCTGAGCTCTGGGGCCAACGTCCTGACTTTC. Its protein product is CASSRLPLSSGANVLTF. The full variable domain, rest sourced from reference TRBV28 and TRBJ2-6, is DVKVTQSSRYLVKRTGEKVFLECVQDMDHENMFWYRQDPGLGLRLIYFSYDVKMKEKGDIPEGYSVSREKKERFSLILESASTNQTSMYLCASSRLPLSSGANVLTFGAGSRLTVL.

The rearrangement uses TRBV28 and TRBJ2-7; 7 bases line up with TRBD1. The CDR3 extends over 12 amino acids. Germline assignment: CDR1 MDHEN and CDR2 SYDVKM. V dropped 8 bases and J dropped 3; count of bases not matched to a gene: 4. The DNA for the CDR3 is TGTGCCAGCGGGACAGCGAACTACGAGCAGTACTTC. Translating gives CASGTANYEQYF.

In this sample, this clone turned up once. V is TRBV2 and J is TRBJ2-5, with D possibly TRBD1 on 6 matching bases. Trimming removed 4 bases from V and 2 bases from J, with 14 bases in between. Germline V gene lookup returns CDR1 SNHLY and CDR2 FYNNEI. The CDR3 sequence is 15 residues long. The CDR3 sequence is CASSAPPRGQETQYF. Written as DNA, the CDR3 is TGTGCCAGCAGTGCCCCGCCCAGGGGTCAAGAGACCCAGTACTTC.

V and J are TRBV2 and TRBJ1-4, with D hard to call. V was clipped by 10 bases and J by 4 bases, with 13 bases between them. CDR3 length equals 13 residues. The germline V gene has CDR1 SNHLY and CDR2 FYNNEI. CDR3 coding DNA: TGTGCCACCACTCGCATCCTTAATGAAAAACTGTTTTTT. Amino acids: CATTRILNEKLFF.

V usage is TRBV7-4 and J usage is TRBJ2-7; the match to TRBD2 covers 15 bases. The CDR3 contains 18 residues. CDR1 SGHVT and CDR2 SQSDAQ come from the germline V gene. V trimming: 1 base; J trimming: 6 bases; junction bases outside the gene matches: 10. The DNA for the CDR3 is TGTGCCAGCAGCTTAGGCCCTGGACTAGCGGGAGGGCCCGGCGAGCAGTACTTC. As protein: CASSLGPGLAGGPGEQYF.

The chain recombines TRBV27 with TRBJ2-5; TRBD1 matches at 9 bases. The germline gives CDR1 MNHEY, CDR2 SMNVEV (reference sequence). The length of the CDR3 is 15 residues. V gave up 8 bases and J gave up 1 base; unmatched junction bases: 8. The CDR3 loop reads CASDLGTGPQETQYF. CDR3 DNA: TGTGCCAGCGACCTTGGGACAGGGCCCCAAGAGACCCAGTACTTC.

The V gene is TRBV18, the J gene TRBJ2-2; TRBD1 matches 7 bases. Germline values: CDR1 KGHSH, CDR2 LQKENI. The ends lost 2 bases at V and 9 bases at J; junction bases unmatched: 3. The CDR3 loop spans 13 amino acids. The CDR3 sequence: CASSPGTARELFF. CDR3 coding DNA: TGTGCCAGCTCACCAGGGACAGCCAGGGAGCTGTTTTTT. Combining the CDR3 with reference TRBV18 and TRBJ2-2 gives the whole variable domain NAGVMQNPRHLVRRRGQEARLRCSPMKGHSHVYWYRQLPEEGLKFMVYLQKENIIDESGMPKERFSAEFPKEGPSILRIQQVVRGDSAAYFCASSPGTARELFFGEGSRLTVL.

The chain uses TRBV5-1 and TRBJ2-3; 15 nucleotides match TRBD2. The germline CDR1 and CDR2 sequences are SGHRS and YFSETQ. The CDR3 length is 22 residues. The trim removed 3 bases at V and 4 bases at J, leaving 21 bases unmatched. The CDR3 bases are TGCGCCAGCAGCTCCCCACCCCCGGGACTAGCGGGAGGCAGGAGGGGTTCAGATACGCAGTATTTT. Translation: CASSSPPPGLAGGRRGSDTQYF.

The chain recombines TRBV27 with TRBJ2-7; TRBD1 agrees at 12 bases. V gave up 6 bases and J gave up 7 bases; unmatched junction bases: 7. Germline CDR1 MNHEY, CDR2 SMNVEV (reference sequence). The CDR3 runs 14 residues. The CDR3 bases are TGTGCCAGCAGGGAGGGACAGGGGGCGAGAGAGCAGTACTTC. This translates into CASREGQGAREQYF.

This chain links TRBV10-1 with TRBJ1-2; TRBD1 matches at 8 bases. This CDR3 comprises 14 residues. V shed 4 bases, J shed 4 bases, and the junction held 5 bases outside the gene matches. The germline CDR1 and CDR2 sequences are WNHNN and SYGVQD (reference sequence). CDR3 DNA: TGCGCCAGCAGTGTGGACAGGGAACCCTATGGCTACACCTTC. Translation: CASSVDREPYGYTF.

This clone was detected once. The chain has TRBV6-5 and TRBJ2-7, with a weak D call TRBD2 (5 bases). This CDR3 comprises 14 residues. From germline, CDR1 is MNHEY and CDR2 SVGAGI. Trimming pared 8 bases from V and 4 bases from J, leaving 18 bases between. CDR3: CASETREGRYEQYF. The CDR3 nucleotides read TGTGCCAGCGAAACGAGGGAAGGTCGATACGAGCAGTACTTC.